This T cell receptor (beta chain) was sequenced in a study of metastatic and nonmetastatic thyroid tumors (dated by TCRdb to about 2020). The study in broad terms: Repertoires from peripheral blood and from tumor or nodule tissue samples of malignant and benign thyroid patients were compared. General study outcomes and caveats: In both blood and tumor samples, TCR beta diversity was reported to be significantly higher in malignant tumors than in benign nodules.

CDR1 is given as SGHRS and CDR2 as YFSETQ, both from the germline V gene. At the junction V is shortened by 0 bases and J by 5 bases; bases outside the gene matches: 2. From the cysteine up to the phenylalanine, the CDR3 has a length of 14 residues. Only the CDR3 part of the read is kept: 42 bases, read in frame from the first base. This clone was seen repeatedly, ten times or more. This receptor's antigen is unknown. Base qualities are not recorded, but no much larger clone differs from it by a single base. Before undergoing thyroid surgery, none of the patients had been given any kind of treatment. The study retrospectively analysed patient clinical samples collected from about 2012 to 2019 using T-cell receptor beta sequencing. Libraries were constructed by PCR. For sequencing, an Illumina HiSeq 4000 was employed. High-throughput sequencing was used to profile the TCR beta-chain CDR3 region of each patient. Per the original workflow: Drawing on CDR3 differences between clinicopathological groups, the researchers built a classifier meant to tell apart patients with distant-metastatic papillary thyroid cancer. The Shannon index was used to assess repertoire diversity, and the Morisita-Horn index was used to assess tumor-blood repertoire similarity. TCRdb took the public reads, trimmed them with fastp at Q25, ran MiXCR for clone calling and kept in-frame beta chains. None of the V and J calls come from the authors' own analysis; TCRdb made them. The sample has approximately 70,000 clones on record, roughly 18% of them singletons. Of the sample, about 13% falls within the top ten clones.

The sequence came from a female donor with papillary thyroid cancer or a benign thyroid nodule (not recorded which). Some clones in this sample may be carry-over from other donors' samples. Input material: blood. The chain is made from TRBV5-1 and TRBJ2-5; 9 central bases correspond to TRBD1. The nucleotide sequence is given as TGCGCCAGCAGCTTGGGACAGGGGGGGGAGACCCAGTACTTC. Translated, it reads CASSLGQGGETQYF.